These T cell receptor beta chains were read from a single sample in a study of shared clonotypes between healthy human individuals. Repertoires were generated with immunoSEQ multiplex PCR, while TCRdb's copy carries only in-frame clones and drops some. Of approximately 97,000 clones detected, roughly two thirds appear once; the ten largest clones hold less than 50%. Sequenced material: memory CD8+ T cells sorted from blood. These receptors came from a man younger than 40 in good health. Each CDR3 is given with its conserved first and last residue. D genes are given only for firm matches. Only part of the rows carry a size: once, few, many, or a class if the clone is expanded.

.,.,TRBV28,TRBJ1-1,TGTGCCAGCGGCCTTGGGCAGGGGCACACTGAAGCTTTCTTT,CASGLGQGHTEAFF
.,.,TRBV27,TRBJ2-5,TGTGCCAGCAGTTTCTTGGGCGGGGAGACCCAGTACTTC,CASSFLGGETQYF
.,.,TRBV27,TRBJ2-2,TGTGCCAGCACCAGAGGCCAGGTCCTCGTTCCCGGGGAGCTGTTTTTT,CASTRGQVLVPGELFF
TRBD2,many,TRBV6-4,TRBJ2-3,TGTGCCAGCAGTCGGACTAGCGGGACAGATACGCAGTATTTT,CASSRTSGTDTQYF
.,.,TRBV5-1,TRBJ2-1,TGCGCCAGCAGCCCACAGCCACTTGAGGGCTTTTCCTACAATGAGCAGTTCTTC,CASSPQPLEGFSYNEQFF
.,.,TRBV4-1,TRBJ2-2,TGCGCCAGCAGCCAAACGCAACGGGCTAGCAGCACCGGGGAGCTGTTTTTT,CASSQTQRASSTGELFF
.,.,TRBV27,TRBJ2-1,TGTGCCAGCAGTTTTCGCCCCAATAGGAGGTTCTACAATGAGCAGTTCTTC,CASSFRPNRRFYNEQFF
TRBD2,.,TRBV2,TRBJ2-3,TGTGCCAGCAGTGAATTTGCGGGAGTGGCAGATACGCAGTATTTT,CASSEFAGVADTQYF
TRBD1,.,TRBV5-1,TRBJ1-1,TGCGCCAGCAGCTCCGGGACAGGGGTCGTGAACACTGAAGCTTTCTTT,CASSSGTGVVNTEAFF
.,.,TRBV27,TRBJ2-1,TGTGCCAGCAGTTTAGGAAATCCGGTAGGTTCCTACAATGAGCAGTTCTTC,CASSLGNPVGSYNEQFF
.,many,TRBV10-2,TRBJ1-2,TGCGCCAGCAGCCTACAGGGATATAATGGCTACACCTTC,CASSLQGYNGYTF
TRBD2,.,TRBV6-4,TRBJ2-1,TGTGCCAGCAGTAAAGCGGGGGGGTCCTACAATGAGCAGTTCTTC,CASSKAGGSYNEQFF
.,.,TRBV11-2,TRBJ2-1,TGTGCCAGCAGCCTTACCACTAGTGCAGATGAGCAGTTCTTC,CASSLTTSADEQFF
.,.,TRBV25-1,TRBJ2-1,TGTGCCAGCAGTGGACCGGGACACAATGAGCAGTTCTTC,CASSGPGHNEQFF
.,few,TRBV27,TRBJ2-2,TGTGCCAGCACCCTACAGGCAGCTAACACCGGGGAGCTGTTTTTT,CASTLQAANTGELFF
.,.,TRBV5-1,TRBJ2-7,TGCGCCAGCACCCTCGGGGTGGGAGTTAACTACGAGCAGTACTTC,CASTLGVGVNYEQYF
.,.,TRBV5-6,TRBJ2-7,TGTGCCAGCAGCAGAGTCCTGAGCTCCTACGAGCAGTACTTC,CASSRVLSSYEQYF
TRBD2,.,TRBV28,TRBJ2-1,TGTGCCAGCAGACCCCGGACTAGCGGGCCTTACAATGAGCAGTTCTTC,CASRPRTSGPYNEQFF
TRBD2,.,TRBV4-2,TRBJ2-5,TGTGCCAGCAGCCAAGAGGGGAGCGGGAGCCAAGAGACCCAGTACTTC,CASSQEGSGSQETQYF
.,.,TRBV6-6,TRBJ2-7,TGTGCCAGCAAAGAGACCACAGGGCGTTTTTCCTACGAGCAGTACTTC,CASKETTGRFSYEQYF
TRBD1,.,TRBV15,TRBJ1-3,TGTGCCACCAGCAGAGATCTCGGACAGGGGGCTGGAAACACCATATATTTT,CATSRDLGQGAGNTIYF
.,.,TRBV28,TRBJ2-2,TGTGCCAGCAGTTTTCTGAAACAGGGGAACACCGGGGAGCTGTTTTTT,CASSFLKQGNTGELFF
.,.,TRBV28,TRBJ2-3,TGTGCCAGCAGTTTTACGGATACGCAGTATTTT,CASSFTDTQYF
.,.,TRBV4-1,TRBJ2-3,TGCGCCAGCAGCTACCGGGAACAGGGAACAGATACGCAGTATTTT,CASSYREQGTDTQYF
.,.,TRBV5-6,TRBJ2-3,TGTGCCAGCAGTACAGGGCTTAGCACAGATACGCAGTATTTT,CASSTGLSTDTQYF
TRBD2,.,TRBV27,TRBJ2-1,TGTGCCAGCAGTCCATCAGCGGGGGCGGCTTACAATGAGCAGTTCTTC,CASSPSAGAAYNEQFF
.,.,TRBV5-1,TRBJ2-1,TGCGCCAGCAGCTTTGAGAGCTCCTACAATGAGCAGTTCTTC,CASSFESSYNEQFF
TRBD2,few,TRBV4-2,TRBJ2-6,TGTGCCAGCAGCCCTCTAGCGGGGTCTGGGGCCAACGTCCTGACTTTC,CASSPLAGSGANVLTF
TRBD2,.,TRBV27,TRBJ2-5,TGTGCCAGCAGTCCCCGGACTAGCGGCACGGGGACCCAGTACTTC,CASSPRTSGTGTQYF
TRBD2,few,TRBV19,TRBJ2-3,TGTGCCAGTAGTACAGGGACTAGCGGGAGGGCCGGAGATACGCAGTATTTT,CASSTGTSGRAGDTQYF
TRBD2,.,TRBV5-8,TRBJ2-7,TGTGCCAGCAGCCCGACTAGCGGGAGCTTCGAGCAGTACTTC,CASSPTSGSFEQYF
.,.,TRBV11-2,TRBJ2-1,TGTGCCAGCAGCTCCTTAAGACTAGATGTGTATGAGCAGTTCTTC,CASSSLRLDVYEQFF
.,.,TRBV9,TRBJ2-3,TGTGCCAGCAGCGTAGACGGCAGGGACGCAGATACGCAGTATTTT,CASSVDGRDADTQYF
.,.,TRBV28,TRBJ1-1,TGTGCCAGCAACCGGGGGGAGACTGAAGCTTTCTTT,CASNRGETEAFF
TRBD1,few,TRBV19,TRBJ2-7,TGTGCCAGTAGTATGACAGGGACGGAGCAGTACTTC,CASSMTGTEQYF
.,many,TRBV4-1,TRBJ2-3,TGCGCCAGCAGGGGCTGGAGTCTAGCAGATACGCAGTATTTT,CASRGWSLADTQYF
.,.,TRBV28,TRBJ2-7,TGTGCCAGCAGTTTATCTATTTCGACCTTTCTCTACGAGCAGTACTTC,CASSLSISTFLYEQYF
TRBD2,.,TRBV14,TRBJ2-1,TGTGCCAGCAGCCCTCGGACTAGCGCCATGCTGGGGTACAATGAGCAGTTCTTC,CASSPRTSAMLGYNEQFF
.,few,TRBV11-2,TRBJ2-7,TGTGCCAGCAGCTTAGTAGTCTACGAGCAGTACTTC,CASSLVVYEQYF
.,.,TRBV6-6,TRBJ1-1,TGTGCCAGCAGAACGACAGCCCTCACTGAAGCTTTCTTT,CASRTTALTEAFF
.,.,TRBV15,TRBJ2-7,TGTGCCACCAGCAGAGATCCCGGGGGAGGTTACGAGCAGTACTTC,CATSRDPGGGYEQYF
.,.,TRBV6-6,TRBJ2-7,TGTGCCAGCGCGGACAACTACGAGCAGTACTTC,CASADNYEQYF
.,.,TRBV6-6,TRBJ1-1,TGTGCCAGCAGTTCAGTGAACACTGAAGCTTTCTTT,CASSSVNTEAFF
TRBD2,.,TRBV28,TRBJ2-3,TGTGCCAGCAGGGCTAGCGGGAGATCAGATACGCAGTATTTT,CASRASGRSDTQYF
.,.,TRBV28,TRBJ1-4,TGTGCCAGCAGCTCGGGGACCCTTAATGAAAAACTGTTTTTT,CASSSGTLNEKLFF
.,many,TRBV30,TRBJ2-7,TGTGCCTGGAGACAGGGCTCCTACGAGCAGTACTTC,CAWRQGSYEQYF
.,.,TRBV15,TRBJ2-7,TGTGCCACCAGCAGAGATCAGTCCTACGAGCAGTACTTC,CATSRDQSYEQYF
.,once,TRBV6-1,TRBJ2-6,TGTGCCAGCATCGGTGATACCAACGTCCTGACTTTC,CASIGDTNVLTF
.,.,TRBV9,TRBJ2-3,TGTGCCAGCAGCGTATCTGGTCGGTCGACAGATACGCAGTATTTT,CASSVSGRSTDTQYF
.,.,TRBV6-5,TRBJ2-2,TGTGCCAGCAGTTATGAACATTGGACCGGGGAGCTGTTTTTT,CASSYEHWTGELFF
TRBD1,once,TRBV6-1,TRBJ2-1,TGTGCCAGCAGTGAGTACAGGGGTTCTGAGCAGTTCTTC,CASSEYRGSEQFF
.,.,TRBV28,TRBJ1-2,TGTGCCAGCAGTTTACTATATGGCTACACCTTC,CASSLLYGYTF
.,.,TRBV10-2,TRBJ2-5,TGCGCCAGCAGTGAGCGGACCTCTCAGTACTTC,CASSERTSQYF
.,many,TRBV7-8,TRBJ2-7,TGTGCCAGCAGCTTAGCTTTCCCCGAGTACGAGCAGTACTTC,CASSLAFPEYEQYF
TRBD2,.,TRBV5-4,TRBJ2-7,TGTGCCAGCAGCCCAAGTACCGGGACTAGCCTCTACGAGCAGTACTTC,CASSPSTGTSLYEQYF
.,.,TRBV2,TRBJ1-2,TGTGCCAGCAGTGGGCGAATAGGGAATGGGTATGGCTACACCTTC,CASSGRIGNGYGYTF
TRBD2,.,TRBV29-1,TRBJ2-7,TGCAGCGTTGAACTCGCGGGAGAGGGAGAGCAGTACTTC,CSVELAGEGEQYF